The rows below give T cell receptor beta chains drawn from one sample of a study of shared clonotypes between healthy human individuals. Some clones are missing from TCRdb's copy, which holds only in-frame ones; the method was immunoSEQ multiplex PCR. The repertoire holds under 850,000 clones, with roughly two thirds as singletons. The sequenced material came from memory CD4+ T cells sorted from blood. The source is a woman aged 25 to 39 in good health. CDR3s include the opening cysteine and the closing phenylalanine or tryptophan. Each record gives: J gene, V gene, D gene, clone size, CDR3 protein, CDR3 DNA. A D gene is named only where the DNA matches it firmly. Clone size is not always given. Where it is, it says once, few, many or a class for expanded clones.

J gene: TRBJ2-7; V gene: TRBV4-1; D gene: TRBD2; clone size: -; CDR3 protein: CASSQVPSGSYEQYF; CDR3 DNA: TGCGCCAGCAGCCAAGTACCTAGCGGGAGCTACGAGCAGTACTTC
J gene: TRBJ1-1; V gene: TRBV6-6; D gene: -; clone size: few; CDR3 protein: CASSYSIAGTEAFF; CDR3 DNA: TGTGCCAGCAGTTACTCGATAGCGGGTACTGAAGCTTTCTTT
J gene: TRBJ2-1; V gene: TRBV5-1; D gene: TRBD1; clone size: -; CDR3 protein: CASEAGTGVNEQFF; CDR3 DNA: TGCGCCAGCGAAGCCGGGACAGGGGTCAATGAGCAGTTCTTC
J gene: TRBJ2-7; V gene: TRBV5-1; D gene: TRBD2; clone size: few; CDR3 protein: CASSWTSATYEQYF; CDR3 DNA: TGCGCCAGCAGCTGGACTAGCGCAACCTACGAGCAGTACTTC
J gene: TRBJ1-5; V gene: TRBV5-8; D gene: -; clone size: -; CDR3 protein: CASSLERRNQPQHF; CDR3 DNA: TGTGCCAGCAGCTTGGAAAGAAGAAATCAGCCCCAGCATTTT
J gene: TRBJ1-1; V gene: TRBV7-9; D gene: TRBD1; clone size: once; CDR3 protein: CASSPRQGATEAFF; CDR3 DNA: TGTGCCAGCAGCCCACGACAGGGGGCCACTGAAGCTTTCTTT
J gene: TRBJ2-1; V gene: TRBV10-2; D gene: TRBD2; clone size: -; CDR3 protein: CASIGTSGRNEQFF; CDR3 DNA: TGCGCCAGCATAGGAACTAGCGGGAGGAATGAGCAGTTCTTC
J gene: TRBJ1-1; V gene: TRBV6-1; D gene: -; clone size: -; CDR3 protein: CASNLMNTEAFF; CDR3 DNA: TGTGCCAGCAATCTCATGAACACTGAAGCTTTCTTT
J gene: TRBJ2-5; V gene: TRBV28; D gene: -; clone size: -; CDR3 protein: CASSSARRPQETQYF; CDR3 DNA: TGTGCCAGCAGTTCGGCTCGTCGGCCGCAAGAGACCCAGTACTTC
J gene: TRBJ2-7; V gene: TRBV6-6; D gene: -; clone size: -; CDR3 protein: CASRATGTQTYEQYF; CDR3 DNA: TGTGCCAGCAGGGCGACCGGGACCCAAACCTACGAGCAGTACTTC
J gene: TRBJ2-1; V gene: TRBV6-1; D gene: TRBD2; clone size: once; CDR3 protein: CASSELGLAAYNEQFF; CDR3 DNA: TGTGCCAGCAGTGAACTAGGGCTAGCGGCCTACAATGAGCAGTTCTTC
J gene: TRBJ2-3; V gene: TRBV6-5; D gene: TRBD2; clone size: -; CDR3 protein: CASSYERELDTQYF; CDR3 DNA: TGTGCCAGCAGTTACGAGCGGGAGTTAGATACGCAGTATTTT
J gene: TRBJ2-5; V gene: TRBV7-6; D gene: -; clone size: few; CDR3 protein: CASSSSSQGTGTQYF; CDR3 DNA: TGTGCCAGCAGCTCCTCTTCTCAGGGGACTGGGACCCAGTACTTC
J gene: TRBJ2-7; V gene: TRBV7-6; D gene: -; clone size: -; CDR3 protein: CASSPLTRHEQYF; CDR3 DNA: TGTGCCAGCAGCCCCTTAACTCGGCACGAGCAGTACTTC
J gene: TRBJ2-1; V gene: TRBV25-1; D gene: TRBD1; clone size: -; CDR3 protein: CASSEGDRDYNEQFF; CDR3 DNA: TGTGCCAGCAGTGAAGGGGACAGGGACTACAATGAGCAGTTCTTC